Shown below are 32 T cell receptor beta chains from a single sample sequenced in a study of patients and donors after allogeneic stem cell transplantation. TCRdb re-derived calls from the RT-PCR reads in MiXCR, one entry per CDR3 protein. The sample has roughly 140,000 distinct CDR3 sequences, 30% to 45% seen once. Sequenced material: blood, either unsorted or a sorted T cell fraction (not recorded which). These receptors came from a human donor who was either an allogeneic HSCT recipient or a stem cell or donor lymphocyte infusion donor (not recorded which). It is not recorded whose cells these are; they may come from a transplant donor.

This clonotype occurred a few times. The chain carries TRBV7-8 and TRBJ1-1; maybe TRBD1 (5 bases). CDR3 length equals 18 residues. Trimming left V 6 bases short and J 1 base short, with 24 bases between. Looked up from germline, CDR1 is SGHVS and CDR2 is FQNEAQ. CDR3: CASRWATGRLIRNTEAFF. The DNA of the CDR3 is TGTGCCAGCAGATGGGCGACGGGACGCCTTATTAGGAACACTGAAGCTTTCTTT.

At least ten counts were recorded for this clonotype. For the CDR3, the DNA is TGTGCCAGCAGTGGAAACAGGGACACTGAAGCTTTCTTT. This codes for CASSGNRDTEAFF. This chain links TRBV6-6 with TRBJ1-1; maybe TRBD1 (6 bases). Trimming shortened V by 5 bases and J by 3 bases, and 10 bases separated the two germline ends. The germline gives CDR1 MNHNY, CDR2 SVGAGI (reference sequence). This CDR3 comprises 13 residues.

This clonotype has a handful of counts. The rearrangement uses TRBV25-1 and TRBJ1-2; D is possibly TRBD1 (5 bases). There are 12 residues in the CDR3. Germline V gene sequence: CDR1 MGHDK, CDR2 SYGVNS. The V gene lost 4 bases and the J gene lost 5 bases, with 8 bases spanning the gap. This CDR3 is CASSGWGYGYTF. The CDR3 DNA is TGTGCCAGCAGTGGGTGGGGGTATGGCTACACCTTC.

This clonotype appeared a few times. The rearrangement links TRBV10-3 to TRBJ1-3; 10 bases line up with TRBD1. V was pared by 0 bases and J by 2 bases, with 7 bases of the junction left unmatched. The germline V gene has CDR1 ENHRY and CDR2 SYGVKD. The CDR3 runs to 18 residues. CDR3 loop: CAISESYPGTGAGNTIYF. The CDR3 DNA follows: TGTGCCATCAGTGAGTCATATCCCGGGACAGGGGCTGGAAACACCATATATTTT.

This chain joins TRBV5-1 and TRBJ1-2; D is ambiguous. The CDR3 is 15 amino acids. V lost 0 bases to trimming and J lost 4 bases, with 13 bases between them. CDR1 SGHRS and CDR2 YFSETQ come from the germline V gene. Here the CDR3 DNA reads TGCGCCAGCAGCTTGGACGGGCAGAGGCCCTATGGCTACACCTTC. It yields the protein CASSLDGQRPYGYTF.

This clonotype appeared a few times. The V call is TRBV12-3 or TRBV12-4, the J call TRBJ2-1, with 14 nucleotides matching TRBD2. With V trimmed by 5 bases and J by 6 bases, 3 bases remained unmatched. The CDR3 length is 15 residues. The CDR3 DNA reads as TGTGCCAGCAGTGCGACTAGCGGGGGGGGCAATGAGCAGTTCTTC. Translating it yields CASSATSGGGNEQFF.

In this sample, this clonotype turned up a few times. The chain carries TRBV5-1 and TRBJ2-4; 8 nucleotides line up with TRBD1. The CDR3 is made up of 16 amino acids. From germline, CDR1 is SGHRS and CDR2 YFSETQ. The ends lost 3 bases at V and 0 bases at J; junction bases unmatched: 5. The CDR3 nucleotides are TGCGCCAGCAGCTGGGGACAGGACCTAGCCAAAAACATTCAGTACTTC. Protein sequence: CASSWGQDLAKNIQYF.

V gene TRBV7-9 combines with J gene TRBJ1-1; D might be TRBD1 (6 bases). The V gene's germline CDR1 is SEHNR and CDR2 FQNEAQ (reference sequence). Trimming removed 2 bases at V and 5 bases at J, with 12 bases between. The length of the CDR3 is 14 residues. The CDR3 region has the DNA TGTGCCAGCAGCTTACCTCAGGGGAGGACTGAAGCTTTCTTT. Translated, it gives CASSLPQGRTEAFF.

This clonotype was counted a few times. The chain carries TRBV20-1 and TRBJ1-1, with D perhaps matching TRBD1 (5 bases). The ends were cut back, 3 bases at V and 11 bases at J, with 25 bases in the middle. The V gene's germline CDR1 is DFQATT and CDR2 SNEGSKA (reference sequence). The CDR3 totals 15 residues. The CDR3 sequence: CSASPPRDALNQAFF. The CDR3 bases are TGCAGTGCTAGCCCCCCCCGGGACGCTCTAAATCAGGCTTTCTTT.

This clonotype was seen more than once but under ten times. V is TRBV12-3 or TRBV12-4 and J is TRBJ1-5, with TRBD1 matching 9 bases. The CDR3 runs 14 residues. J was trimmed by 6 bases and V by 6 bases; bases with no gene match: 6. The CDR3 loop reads CASSRRDRVQPQHF. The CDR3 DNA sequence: TGTGCCAGCAGCCGCCGGGACAGGGTTCAGCCCCAGCATTTT.

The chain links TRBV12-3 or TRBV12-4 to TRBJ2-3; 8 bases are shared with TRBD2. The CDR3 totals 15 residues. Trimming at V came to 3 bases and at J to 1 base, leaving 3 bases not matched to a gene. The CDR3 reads CASSFPAGGTDTQYF. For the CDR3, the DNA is TGTGCCAGCAGTTTCCCAGCGGGGGGCACAGATACGCAGTATTTT.

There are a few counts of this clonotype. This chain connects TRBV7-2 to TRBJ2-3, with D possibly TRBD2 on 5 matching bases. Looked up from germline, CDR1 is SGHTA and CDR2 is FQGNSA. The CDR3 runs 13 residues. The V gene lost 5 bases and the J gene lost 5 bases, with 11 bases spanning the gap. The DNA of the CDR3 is TGTGCCAGCAGCCGGACTCATCAAGATACGCAGTATTTT. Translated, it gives CASSRTHQDTQYF.

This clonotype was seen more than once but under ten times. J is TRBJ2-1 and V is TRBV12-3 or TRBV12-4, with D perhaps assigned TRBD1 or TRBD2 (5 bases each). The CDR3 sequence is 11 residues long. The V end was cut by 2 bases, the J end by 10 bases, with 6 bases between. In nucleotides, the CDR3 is TGTGCCAGCAGTTTACGGGGCGAGCAGTTCTTC. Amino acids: CASSLRGEQFF.

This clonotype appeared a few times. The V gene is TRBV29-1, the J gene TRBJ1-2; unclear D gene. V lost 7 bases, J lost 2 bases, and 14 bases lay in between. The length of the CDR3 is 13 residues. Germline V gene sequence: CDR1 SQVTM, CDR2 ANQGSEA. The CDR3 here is CSAGDSENYGYTF. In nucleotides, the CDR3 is TGCAGCGCCGGGGATTCGGAGAACTATGGCTACACCTTC.

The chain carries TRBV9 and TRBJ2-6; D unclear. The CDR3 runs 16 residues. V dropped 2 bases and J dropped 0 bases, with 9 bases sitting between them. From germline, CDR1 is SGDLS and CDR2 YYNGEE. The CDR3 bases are TGTGCCAGCAGCGTTAGGTCAGACTCTGGGGCCAACGTCCTGACTTTC. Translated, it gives CASSVRSDSGANVLTF.

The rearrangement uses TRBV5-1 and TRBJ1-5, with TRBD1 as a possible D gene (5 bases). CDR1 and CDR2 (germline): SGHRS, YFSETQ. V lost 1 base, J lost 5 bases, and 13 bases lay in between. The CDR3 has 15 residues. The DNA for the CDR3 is TGCGCCAGCAGCTTGTTGGGCCGGGGGGATCAGCCCCAGCATTTT. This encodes CASSLLGRGDQPQHF.

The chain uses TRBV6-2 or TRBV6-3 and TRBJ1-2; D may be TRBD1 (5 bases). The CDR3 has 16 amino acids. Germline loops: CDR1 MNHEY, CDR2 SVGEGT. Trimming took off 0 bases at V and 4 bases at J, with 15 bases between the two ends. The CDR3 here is CASSYSRGVGGYGYTF. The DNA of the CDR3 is TGTGCCAGCAGTTACTCGAGAGGCGTGGGGGGCTATGGCTACACCTTC.

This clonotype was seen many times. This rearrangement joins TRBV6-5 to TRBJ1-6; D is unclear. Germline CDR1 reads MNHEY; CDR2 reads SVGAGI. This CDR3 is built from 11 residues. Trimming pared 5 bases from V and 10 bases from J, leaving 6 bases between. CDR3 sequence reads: CASSDGSPLHF. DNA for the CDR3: TGTGCCAGCAGTGACGGCTCACCCCTCCACTTT.

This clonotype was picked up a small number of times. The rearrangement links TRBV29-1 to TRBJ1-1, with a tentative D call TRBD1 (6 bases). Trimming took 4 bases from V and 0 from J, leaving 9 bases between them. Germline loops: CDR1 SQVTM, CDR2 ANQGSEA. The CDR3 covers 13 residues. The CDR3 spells CSVVRGMNTEAFF. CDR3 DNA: TGCAGCGTTGTCAGGGGAATGAACACTGAAGCTTTCTTT.

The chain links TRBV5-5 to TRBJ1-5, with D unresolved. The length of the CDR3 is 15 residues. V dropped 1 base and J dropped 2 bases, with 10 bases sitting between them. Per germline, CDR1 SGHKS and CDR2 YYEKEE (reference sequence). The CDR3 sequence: CASSLWGAGNQPQHF. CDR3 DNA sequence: TGTGCCAGCAGCTTGTGGGGTGCGGGCAATCAGCCCCAGCATTTT.

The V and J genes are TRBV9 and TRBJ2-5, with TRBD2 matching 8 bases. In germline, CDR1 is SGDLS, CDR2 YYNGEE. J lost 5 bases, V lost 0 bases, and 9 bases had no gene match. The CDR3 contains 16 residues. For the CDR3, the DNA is TGTGCCAGCAGCGTAGAGGCGGGGGGTAGTCTGGAGACCCAGTACTTC. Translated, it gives CASSVEAGGSLETQYF.

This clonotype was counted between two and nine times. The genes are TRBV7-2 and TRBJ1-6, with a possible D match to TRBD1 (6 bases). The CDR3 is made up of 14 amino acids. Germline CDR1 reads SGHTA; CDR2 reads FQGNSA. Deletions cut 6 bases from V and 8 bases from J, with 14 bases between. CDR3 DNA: TGTGCCAGCAGAACAGGGTTTCGGGATTCACCCCTCCACTTT. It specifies CASRTGFRDSPLHF.

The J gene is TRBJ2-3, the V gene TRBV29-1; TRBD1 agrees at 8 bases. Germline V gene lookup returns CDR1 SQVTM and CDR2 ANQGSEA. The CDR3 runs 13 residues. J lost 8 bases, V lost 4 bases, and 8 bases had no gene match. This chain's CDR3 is CSVATGVEGTQYF. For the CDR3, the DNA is TGCAGCGTTGCGACAGGGGTGGAGGGTACGCAGTATTTT.

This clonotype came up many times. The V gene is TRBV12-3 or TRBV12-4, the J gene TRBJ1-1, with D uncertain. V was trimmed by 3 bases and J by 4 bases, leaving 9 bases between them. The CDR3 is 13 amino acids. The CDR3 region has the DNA TGTGCCAGCAGTTTTTCTCGGCTCACTGAAGCTTTCTTT. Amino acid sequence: CASSFSRLTEAFF.

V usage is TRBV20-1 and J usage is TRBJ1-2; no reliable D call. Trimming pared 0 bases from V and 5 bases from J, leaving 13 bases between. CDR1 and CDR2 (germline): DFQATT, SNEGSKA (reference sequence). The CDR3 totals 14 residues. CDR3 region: CSARDLRVGYGYTF. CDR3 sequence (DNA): TGCAGTGCTAGAGATCTGCGGGTGGGATATGGCTACACCTTC.

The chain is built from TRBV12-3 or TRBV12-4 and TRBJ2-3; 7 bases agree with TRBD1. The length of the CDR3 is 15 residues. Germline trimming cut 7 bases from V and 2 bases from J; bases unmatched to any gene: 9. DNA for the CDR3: TGTGCCAGCACTCCGACAGGGACCCCCACAGATACGCAGTATTTT. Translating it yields CASTPTGTPTDTQYF.

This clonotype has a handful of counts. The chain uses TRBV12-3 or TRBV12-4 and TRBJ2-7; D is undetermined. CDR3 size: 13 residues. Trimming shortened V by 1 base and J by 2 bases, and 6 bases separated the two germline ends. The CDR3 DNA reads TGTGCCAGCAGTTTAGTGGGCACCTACGAGCAGTACTTC. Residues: CASSLVGTYEQYF.

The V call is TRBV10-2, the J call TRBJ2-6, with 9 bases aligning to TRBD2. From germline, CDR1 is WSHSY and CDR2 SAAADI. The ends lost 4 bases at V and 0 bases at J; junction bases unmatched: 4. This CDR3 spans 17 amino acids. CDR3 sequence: CASSAAGGPSGANVLTF. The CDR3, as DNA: TGCGCCAGCAGTGCAGCGGGGGGCCCCTCTGGGGCCAACGTCCTGACTTTC.

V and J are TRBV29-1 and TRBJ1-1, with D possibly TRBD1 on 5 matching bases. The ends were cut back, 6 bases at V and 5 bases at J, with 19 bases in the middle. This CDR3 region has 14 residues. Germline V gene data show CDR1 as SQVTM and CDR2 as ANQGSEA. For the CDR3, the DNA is TGCAGCGTCAAGCGGGGATGGGGGAGGACTGAAGCTTTCTTT. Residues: CSVKRGWGRTEAFF.

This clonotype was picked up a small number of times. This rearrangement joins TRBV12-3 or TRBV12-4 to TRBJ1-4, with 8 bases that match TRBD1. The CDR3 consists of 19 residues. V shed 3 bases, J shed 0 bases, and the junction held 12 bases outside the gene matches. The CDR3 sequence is CASSFPRTGKKATNEKLFF. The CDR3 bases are TGTGCCAGCAGTTTTCCTCGGACAGGGAAGAAGGCAACTAATGAAAAACTGTTTTTT.

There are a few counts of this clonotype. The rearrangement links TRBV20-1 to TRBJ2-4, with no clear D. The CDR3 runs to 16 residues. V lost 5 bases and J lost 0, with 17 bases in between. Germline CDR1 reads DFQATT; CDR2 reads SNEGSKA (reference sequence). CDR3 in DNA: TGCAGTGCTCCCCCCGAGTTCCCACTAGCCAAAAACATTCAGTACTTC. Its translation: CSAPPEFPLAKNIQYF.

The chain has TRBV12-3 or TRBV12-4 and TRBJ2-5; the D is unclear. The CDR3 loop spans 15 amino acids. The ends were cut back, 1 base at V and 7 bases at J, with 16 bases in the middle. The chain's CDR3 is CASSLGAPVFGTQYF. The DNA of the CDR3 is TGTGCCAGCAGTTTAGGGGCCCCAGTTTTCGGGACCCAGTACTTC.